The present TCR beta chain was sequenced within a study of CD8 T cells in ankylosing spondylitis. The V gene lost 0 bases and the J gene lost 7 bases, with 13 bases spanning the gap. The germline CDR1 and CDR2 sequences are DFQATT and SNEGSKA (reference sequence). The CDR3 length is 14 residues. MiXCR, applied by TCRdb to the 5' RACE reads, yields one record per CDR3 protein. In the table there are 150,000 to 200,000 distinct CDR3 sequences, over 10% of which are singletons. As concerns this clonotype: Its antigen is unidentified.

Findings and limits, study-wide: A subset of motif variants has previously been described in the synovial fluid and blood of reactive arthritis.

V gene TRBV20-1 combines with J gene TRBJ2-1; D unclear. This sequence was found in a female donor with ankylosing spondylitis or in good health (not recorded which). Material for sequencing was blood, either unsorted or a sorted T cell fraction (not recorded which). The DNA for the CDR3 is TGCAGTGCTAGAGATGGACGGGTAAAGAATGAGCAGTTCTTC. It translates to CSARDGRVKNEQFF.